This T cell receptor beta chain is from a study of technical replicates of blood from a handful of donors. The CDR3 is 16 amino acids. Trimming took 1 base from V and 2 from J, leaving 13 bases between them. Germline V CDR1 and CDR2: LNHDA, SQIVND (reference sequence). Some clones are missing from TCRdb's copy, which holds only in-frame ones; the method was immunoSEQ multiplex PCR. The repertoire holds 99,000 or so clones, with around 96% as singletons. The receptor was isolated from a human donor in good health. Sequencing was done on a sample of T cells isolated from PBMCs. The rearrangement joins TRBV19 to TRBJ2-3; unclear D gene. DNA of the CDR3: TGTGCCAGTAGTATAGCGTTTTATGAGCCCACAGATACGCAGTATTTT. It encodes CASSIAFYEPTDTQYF. Full variable domain (rest looked up from reference TRBV19 and TRBJ2-3): DGGITQSPKYLFRKEGQNVTLSCEQNLNHDAMYWYRQDPGQGLRLIYYSQIVNDFQKGDIAEGYSVSREKKESFPLTVTSAQKNPTAFYLCASSIAFYEPTDTQYFGPGTRLTVL.